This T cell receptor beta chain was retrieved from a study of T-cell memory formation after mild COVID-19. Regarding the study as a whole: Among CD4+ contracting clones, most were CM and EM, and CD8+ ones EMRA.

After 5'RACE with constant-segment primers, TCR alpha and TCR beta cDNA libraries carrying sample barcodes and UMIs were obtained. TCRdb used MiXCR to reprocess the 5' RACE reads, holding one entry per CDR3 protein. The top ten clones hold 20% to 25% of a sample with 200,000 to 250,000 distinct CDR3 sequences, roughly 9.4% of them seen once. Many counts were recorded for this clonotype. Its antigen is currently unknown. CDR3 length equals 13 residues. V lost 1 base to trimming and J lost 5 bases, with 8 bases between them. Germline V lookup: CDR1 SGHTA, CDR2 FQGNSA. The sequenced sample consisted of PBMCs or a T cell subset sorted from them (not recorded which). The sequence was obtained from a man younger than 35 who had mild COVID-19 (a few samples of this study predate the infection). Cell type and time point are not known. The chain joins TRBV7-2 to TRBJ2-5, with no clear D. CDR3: CASSLDVRETQYF. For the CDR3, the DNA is TGTGCCAGCAGCTTAGACGTGCGGGAGACCCAGTACTTC.